These T cell receptor beta chains were read from a single sample in a study of PD-L1 blockade in urothelial cancer. Only in-frame clones appear in the TCRdb table, and some are missing; sequencing was by immunoSEQ multiplex PCR. This sample has about 37,000 clones; 65% to 85% occur once, and the top ten carry less than 20%. Sequenced here: PBMCs, sampled around atezolizumab (anti-PD-L1) treatment. The source of these receptors is a man aged 55 to 69 with urothelial cancer. Each CDR3 is given with its conserved first and last residue. A D gene is named only where the DNA matches it firmly. Expanded clones are given a class, and other clones once, few, many or no size at all.

J,D,V,size,CDR3,DNA
TRBJ1-1,TRBD1,TRBV6-6,NA,CASRVLPSEGASEAFF,TGTGCCAGCAGAGTGCTACCAAGTGAGGGGGCCTCGGAAGCTTTCTTT
TRBJ2-6,TRBD1,TRBV10-3,NA,CAISTGRGQRSGANVLTF,TGTGCCATCAGTACAGGCCGGGGACAGCGCTCTGGGGCCAACGTCCTGACTTTC
TRBJ2-3,NA,TRBV18,NA,CASSQTTSTDTQYF,TGTGCCAGCTCACAGACTACCAGCACAGATACGCAGTATTTT
TRBJ2-1,TRBD2,TRBV11-2,NA,CASSSAGRGGSYNEQFF,TGTGCCAGCAGCTCCGCCGGGAGGGGGGGGTCCTACAATGAGCAGTTCTTC
TRBJ2-2,NA,TRBV4-1,NA,CASSHGQNTGELFF,TGCGCCAGCAGCCACGGACAGAACACCGGGGAGCTGTTTTTT
TRBJ2-7,NA,TRBV28,NA,CASSLVARGLDEQYF,TGTGCCAGCAGTTTGGTAGCGCGGGGGCTCGACGAGCAGTACTTC
TRBJ1-1,NA,TRBV7-9,NA,CASSLGGTDTEAFF,TGTGCCAGCAGCTTGGGGGGGACGGACACTGAAGCTTTCTTT
TRBJ2-1,NA,TRBV7-9,NA,CASSPQISAGGSYNEQFF,TGTGCCAGCAGCCCCCAGATCTCGGCAGGCGGGTCCTACAATGAGCAGTTCTTC
TRBJ1-2,NA,TRBV19,NA,CASTTRAGGDYGYTF,TGTGCCAGTACCACTAGGGCAGGAGGGGACTATGGCTACACCTTC
TRBJ2-3,NA,TRBV7-2,NA,CASSSAPGNPDTQYF,TGTGCCAGCAGCTCTGCCCCGGGGAACCCAGATACGCAGTATTTT
TRBJ1-1,NA,TRBV6-1,NA,CAGVGGGTEAFF,TGTGCCGGCGTAGGGGGGGGCACTGAAGCTTTCTTT
TRBJ2-1,NA,TRBV5-1,NA,CASSPPSAGNSYNEQFF,TGCGCCAGCAGCCCTCCCTCGGCAGGAAACTCCTACAATGAGCAGTTCTTC
TRBJ2-3,TRBD2,TRBV14,NA,CASSLVGGGTDTQYF,TGTGCCAGCAGCCTAGTCGGCGGGGGTACAGATACGCAGTATTTT
TRBJ2-1,NA,TRBV7-9,NA,CASSLRQLNGNEQFF,TGTGCCAGCAGCTTAAGACAACTCAATGGCAATGAGCAGTTCTTC
TRBJ2-7,NA,TRBV11-2,NA,CASSTIGPRGYEQYF,TGTGCCAGCAGCACCATAGGGCCCAGGGGCTACGAGCAGTACTTC
TRBJ1-2,TRBD1,TRBV4-2,NA,CASSQDRGSDYGYTF,TGTGCCAGCAGCCAGGACAGGGGATCGGACTATGGCTACACCTTC
TRBJ1-5,NA,TRBV4-1,once,CASSLDFGYPQHF,TGCGCCAGCAGCCTCGACTTTGGGTACCCCCAGCATTTT
TRBJ2-5,NA,TRBV7-6,NA,CASSPRRVLALSVETQYF,TGTGCCAGCAGCCCTAGGCGGGTACTAGCCCTGTCCGTAGAGACCCAGTACTTC
TRBJ2-2,NA,TRBV7-6,NA,CASSPSSAGELFF,TGTGCCAGCAGCCCCTCTAGCGCCGGGGAGCTGTTTTTT
TRBJ1-4,NA,TRBV5-1,NA,CASSLMGGGTNEKLFF,TGCGCCAGCAGCTTGATGGGGGGAGGAACTAATGAAAAACTGTTTTTT
TRBJ2-1,TRBD2,TRBV2,once,CASRWTSGNYNEQFF,TGTGCCAGCAGGTGGACTAGCGGGAATTACAATGAGCAGTTCTTC
TRBJ2-7,NA,TRBV5-4,few,CASSLGGEQYF,TGTGCCAGCAGCTTGGGAGGGGAGCAGTACTTC
TRBJ1-6,NA,TRBV18,NA,CASSPRAGTLNSPLHF,TGTGCCAGCTCACCACGGGCGGGAACGTTGAATTCACCCCTCCACTTT
TRBJ1-4,NA,TRBV5-5,NA,CASSLSVETNEKLFF,TGTGCCAGCAGCCTGTCGGTGGAGACTAATGAAAAACTGTTTTTT
TRBJ2-1,TRBD2,TRBV7-2,NA,CASSPIILAGGNEQFF,TGTGCCAGCAGCCCCATTATACTAGCGGGGGGAAATGAGCAGTTCTTC
TRBJ2-6,TRBD2,TRBV27,NA,CASSFSGGADGANVLTF,TGTGCCAGCAGTTTCAGCGGGGGGGCCGACGGGGCCAACGTCCTGACTTTC
TRBJ2-6,NA,TRBV5-1,NA,CASSYYRDTGANVLTF,TGCGCCAGCAGCTACTACAGGGATACTGGGGCCAACGTCCTGACTTTC
TRBJ2-7,TRBD1,TRBV28,NA,CASRQGVSYEQYF,TGTGCCAGCAGACAGGGGGTGTCCTACGAGCAGTACTTC
TRBJ1-5,NA,TRBV28,NA,CASSPRVNSNQPQHF,TGTGCCAGCAGTCCCAGGGTAAATAGCAATCAGCCCCAGCATTTT
TRBJ1-1,NA,TRBV18,NA,CASSLRREVLGTEAFF,TGTGCCAGCTCACTACGGCGGGAGGTATTGGGCACTGAAGCTTTCTTT
TRBJ2-7,TRBD1,TRBV25-1,NA,CASSEVRDRGSYEQYF,TGTGCCAGCAGTGAAGTACGGGACAGGGGATCCTACGAGCAGTACTTC
TRBJ2-3,TRBD1,TRBV9,NA,CASSDGQGTDTQYF,TGTGCCAGCAGCGACGGACAGGGGACAGATACGCAGTATTTT
TRBJ1-2,NA,TRBV5-6,once,CASTNERRSGTFGYTF,TGTGCCAGCACCAACGAAAGACGGAGCGGGACCTTTGGCTACACCTTC
TRBJ1-6,NA,TRBV6-5,NA,CASSYKGGNSPLHF,TGTGCCAGCAGTTACAAGGGCGGGAATTCACCCCTCCACTTT
TRBJ1-3,NA,TRBV5-4,NA,CASSLGTVRNTIYF,TGTGCCAGCAGCCTTGGCACAGTAAGAAACACCATATATTTT
TRBJ2-7,TRBD1,TRBV5-1,NA,CASSLEQGARLYYEQYF,TGCGCCAGCAGCTTGGAACAGGGGGCCAGGCTATACTACGAGCAGTACTTC
TRBJ2-1,TRBD2,TRBV4-2,NA,CASRSGGAYNEQFF,TGTGCCAGCAGGAGCGGGGGGGCCTACAATGAGCAGTTCTTC
TRBJ2-7,NA,TRBV25-1,once,CATSTERMRQYF,TGTGCCACTTCGACGGAGCGGATGAGGCAGTACTTC
TRBJ2-3,NA,TRBV7-7,NA,CASSTGPTDTQYF,TGTGCCAGCAGCACAGGGCCCACAGATACGCAGTATTTT
TRBJ1-1,NA,TRBV7-9,NA,CASTAGRMNTEAFF,TGTGCCAGCACCGCGGGACGGATGAACACTGAAGCTTTCTTT
TRBJ2-7,TRBD1,TRBV5-6,NA,CASSRRTGWDEQYF,TGTGCCAGCAGCAGAAGGACAGGGTGGGACGAGCAGTACTTC
TRBJ1-1,NA,TRBV7-2,NA,CASSPKGQFEAFF,TGTGCCAGCAGCCCGAAGGGACAATTTGAAGCTTTCTTT
TRBJ2-2,TRBD2,TRBV2,NA,CASSGTSGNTGELFF,TGTGCCAGCAGTGGGACTAGCGGGAACACCGGGGAGCTGTTTTTT
TRBJ2-3,TRBD2,TRBV27,NA,CASRSSGGSNTQYF,TGTGCCAGCAGGTCTAGCGGGGGTTCCAATACGCAGTATTTT
TRBJ1-5,NA,TRBV28,once,CASSFRQGNNQPQHF,TGTGCCAGCAGTTTCCGGCAGGGAAACAATCAGCCCCAGCATTTT
TRBJ2-3,TRBD2,TRBV11-3,NA,CASSPGLAGDPDTQYF,TGTGCCAGCAGCCCGGGACTAGCGGGCGACCCAGATACGCAGTATTTT
TRBJ2-6,NA,TRBV28,once,CASSGGSFSGANVLTF,TGTGCCAGCAGTGGGGGGTCGTTCTCTGGGGCCAACGTCCTGACTTTC
TRBJ1-2,NA,TRBV5-5,few,CASSLVPGHDTF,TGTGCCAGCAGCTTGGTCCCAGGGCATGACACCTTC
TRBJ2-1,NA,TRBV7-3,NA,CASSANRYNEQFF,TGTGCCAGCAGCGCTAACAGGTACAATGAGCAGTTCTTC
TRBJ2-7,TRBD2,TRBV2,NA,CASRHPGGAGLIYEQYF,TGTGCCAGCAGGCACCCCGGGGGGGCCGGCCTAATTTACGAGCAGTACTTC
TRBJ1-6,TRBD1,TRBV27,NA,CASSYRGQGSPLHF,TGTGCCAGCAGCTACAGGGGGCAGGGTTCACCCCTCCACTTT
TRBJ2-7,TRBD2,TRBV5-3,NA,CARSSLAGPLTYEQYF,TGTGCCAGAAGCTCATTAGCGGGGCCACTCACCTACGAGCAGTACTTC
TRBJ2-7,TRBD2,TRBV5-1,NA,CASSLTSGEESEQYF,TGCGCCAGCAGCTTGACTAGCGGGGAGGAGAGCGAGCAGTACTTC